This entry lists 23 T cell receptor beta chains sequenced from one sample in a study of graft-versus-host responses after intestinal transplantation (dated by TCRdb to about 2021). The library was produced with the immunoSEQ multiplex PCR assay. TCRdb carries this immuneACCESS record with in-frame sequences only. Its versions omit some clonotypes, under half of them owing to an unresolved V gene in the studies checked, with the rest unexplained. Within this sample are 80,000 to 100,000 clones, with 85% to 90% of them counted one time only. Roughly 0.37% of the sample is in the top ten clones. The meaning of the sample's time point label: cells obtained before transplantation from donor or recipient. The antigens of these receptors remain unknown. The sample here was unstimulated CD4+ T cells sorted from spleen or lymph node cells, taken before intestinal transplant. Receptors originate from a human donor who received an intestinal transplant.

The chain links TRBV5-1 to TRBJ2-7, with D maybe TRBD1 (6 bases). Germline CDR1 and CDR2: SGHRS and YFSETQ. The germline V and J ends were trimmed by 3 bases and 1 base, with 11 bases remaining between them. This CDR3 spans 14 amino acids. The DNA for the CDR3 is TGCGCCAGCAGCTCGATGACAGGTTCCTACGAGCAGTACTTC. Amino acid sequence: CASSSMTGSYEQYF.

V and J are TRBV11-2 and TRBJ2-1; possibly TRBD1 for D (6 bases). V lost 6 bases and J 2 bases, leaving 11 bases between the germline ends. Per germline, CDR1 SGHAT and CDR2 FQNNGV. The CDR3 length is 14 residues. The CDR3 DNA reads as TGTGCCAGCAGGTTGAGGGACACCTACAATGAGCAGTTCTTC. As protein: CASRLRDTYNEQFF.

This clone was seen once. This rearrangement joins TRBV6-1 to TRBJ1-2; D is unclear. Trimming took off 7 bases at V and 1 base at J, with 16 bases between the two ends. This CDR3 contains 15 residues. CDR1 is MNHNS, CDR2 SASEGT, per germline. DNA of the CDR3: TGTGCCAGCAAAGAGGGCCCCTTGATTAACTATGGCTACACCTTC. Amino acid sequence: CASKEGPLINYGYTF.

The chain employs TRBV14 and TRBJ2-5; 7 bases line up with TRBD1. V was clipped by 2 bases and J by 5 bases; unmatched bases: 14. Germline loops: CDR1 SGHDN, CDR2 FVKESK. The CDR3 is 17 amino acids. In DNA, the CDR3 is TGTGCCAGCAGCCAACTGGGACAGCTTCCTCGCGGCGAGACCCAGTACTTC. Translated, it gives CASSQLGQLPRGETQYF.

The rearrangement uses TRBV6-6 and TRBJ2-4, with D tentatively TRBD2 (5 bases). V was trimmed by 7 bases and J by 5 bases, leaving 18 bases between them. CDR3 length equals 15 residues. Germline V gives CDR1 MNHNY, CDR2 SVGAGI (reference sequence). The CDR3 DNA follows: TGTGCCAGCACCCGGGGAGCCCTTCAGGAAAACATTCAGTACTTC. This translates into CASTRGALQENIQYF.

This clone was found once. The V gene is TRBV7-8, the J gene TRBJ2-7; 13 nucleotides agree with TRBD2. The CDR3 length is 16 residues. Germline-derived CDR1 and CDR2 are SGHVS and FQNEAQ. Trimming took 4 bases from V and 2 from J; bases not matched to a gene: 5. CDR3 loop: CASSSRLAGGTYEQYF. CDR3 nucleotides: TGTGCCAGCAGCTCCCGACTAGCGGGGGGTACCTACGAGCAGTACTTC.

This clone has a single count. The chain joins TRBV7-8 to TRBJ1-3; D unresolved. CDR1 and CDR2 (germline): SGHVS, FQNEAQ. The CDR3 runs to 12 residues. Trimming stripped 5 bases from V and 8 bases from J, with 10 bases between. CDR3 sequence: CASSLIGDTIYF. The CDR3 DNA is TGTGCCAGCAGCCTAATCGGGGACACCATATATTTT.

The chain links TRBV28 to TRBJ2-3; weak D call: TRBD2 (5 bases). Germline values: CDR1 MDHEN, CDR2 SYDVKM. The CDR3 is made up of 17 amino acids. Trimming removed 2 bases from V and 2 bases from J, with 17 bases in between. The CDR3 DNA sequence: TGTGCCAGCAGTTTAAGTGGGCGGGCAGGAACCACAGATACGCAGTATTTT. This gives the protein CASSLSGRAGTTDTQYF. Supplemented by reference TRBV28 and TRBJ2-3, the full variable domain reads DVKVTQSSRYLVKRTGEKVFLECVQDMDHENMFWYRQDPGLGLRLIYFSYDVKMKEKGDIPEGYSVSREKKERFSLILESASTNQTSMYLCASSLSGRAGTTDTQYFGPGTRLTVL.

This clone was observed a single time. This chain connects TRBV28 to TRBJ2-7; the match to TRBD2 covers 10 bases. This CDR3 is 14 amino acids long. Germline CDR1 and CDR2: MDHEN and SYDVKM. Germline trimming cut 5 bases from V and 7 bases from J; bases unmatched to any gene: 8. The CDR3 reads CASSRLAGVGEQYF. CDR3 nucleotide sequence: TGTGCCAGCAGTAGGCTAGCGGGAGTTGGGGAGCAGTACTTC. Drawing the rest from reference TRBV28 and TRBJ2-7, the complete variable domain is DVKVTQSSRYLVKRTGEKVFLECVQDMDHENMFWYRQDPGLGLRLIYFSYDVKMKEKGDIPEGYSVSREKKERFSLILESASTNQTSMYLCASSRLAGVGEQYFGPGTRLTVT.

The rearrangement joins TRBV6-5 to TRBJ2-3, with D uncertain. Trimming cost V 6 bases and J 2 bases, with 15 bases left between them. This CDR3 contains 15 residues. Germline V lookup: CDR1 MNHEY, CDR2 SVGAGI. CDR3 DNA sequence: TGTGCCAGCAGGTCGTCGGCGGCCTTCACAGATACGCAGTATTTT. This sequence encodes CASRSSAAFTDTQYF.

Comment on this clone: Other DNA variants within this sample encode the same CDR3. V and J are TRBV6-5 and TRBJ1-2, with TRBD1 matching over 8 bases. V dropped 5 bases and J dropped 5; count of bases not matched to a gene: 4. The germline gives CDR1 MNHEY, CDR2 SVGAGI. The CDR3 has 13 amino acids. The CDR3: CASSLDRGYGYTF. CDR3 coding DNA: TGTGCCAGCAGTCTAGACAGGGGATATGGCTACACCTTC.

A single count supports this clone. This sequence joins TRBV5-1 and TRBJ2-1, with 12 bases aligning to TRBD2. This CDR3 is built from 15 residues. The V gene's germline CDR1 is SGHRS and CDR2 YFSETQ. Trimming cost V 4 bases and J 9 bases; bases outside gene matches: 8. CDR3 nucleotide sequence: TGCGCCAGCAGCCCCCTAGCGGGAGGGCCACCTGAGCAGTTCTTC. Translation: CASSPLAGGPPEQFF.

The DNA for the CDR3 is TGTGCCAGCAGTTTCGCAGGGGCCAATCAGCCCCAGCATTTT. This encodes CASSFAGANQPQHF. The chain has TRBV27 and TRBJ1-5, with TRBD1 as a possible D gene (6 bases). The CDR3 consists of 14 residues. The germline V gene encodes CDR1 MNHEY and CDR2 SMNVEV (reference sequence). V lost 3 bases, J lost 3 bases, and 9 bases lay in between.

This chain joins TRBV6-6 and TRBJ2-7; tentative D call: TRBD2 (6 bases). CDR3 size: 15 residues. Germline-derived CDR1 and CDR2 are MNHNY and SVGAGI (reference sequence). Trimming took 6 bases from V and 4 from J, leaving 19 bases between them. The CDR3 sequence: CASRDPVLALYEQYF. The CDR3 DNA reads as TGTGCCAGCAGGGATCCGGTACTAGCTTTATACGAGCAGTACTTC.

The chain is built from TRBV29-1 and TRBJ2-1; no firm D call. Trimming pared 4 bases from V and 4 bases from J, leaving 5 bases between. Germline V gives CDR1 SQVTM, CDR2 ANQGSEA. This CDR3 comprises 11 residues. The DNA for the CDR3 is TGCAGCGTTGGTATATACAATGAGCAGTTCTTC. Translation gives CSVGIYNEQFF.

The CDR3 sequence: CAISELTGKSSYEQYF. CDR3 bases: TGTGCCATCAGTGAGCTAACAGGGAAAAGCTCCTACGAGCAGTACTTC. The chain links TRBV10-3 to TRBJ2-7; tentative D call: TRBD1 (6 bases). The CDR3 is made up of 16 amino acids. CDR1 is ENHRY and CDR2 is SYGVKD in the germline V gene. V was cut by 2 bases and J by 0 bases, with 14 bases left in between.

This chain connects TRBV27 to TRBJ1-2; no definite D call. Germline V gene lookup returns CDR1 MNHEY and CDR2 SMNVEV (reference sequence). The V and J ends lost 5 bases and 3 bases respectively, with 13 bases between them. CDR3 length equals 14 residues. CDR3 in amino acids: CASSPRVGDYGYTF. The CDR3 nucleotides read TGTGCCAGCAGTCCCCGCGTCGGGGACTATGGCTACACCTTC.

The rearrangement links TRBV9 to TRBJ2-7; no firm D call. Trimming stripped 0 bases from V and 2 bases from J, with 12 bases between. The germline CDR1 and CDR2 sequences are SGDLS and YYNGEE. CDR3 length: 15 residues. CDR3 sequence reads: CASSVGLEATYEQYF. In DNA form, the CDR3 reads TGTGCCAGCAGCGTAGGTCTAGAAGCCACCTACGAGCAGTACTTC.

This chain uses TRBV30 with TRBJ1-5; D gene ambiguous. With 1 base removed from V and 4 bases from J, the gap between germline ends came to 14 bases. Germline V CDR1 and CDR2: GTSNPN, SVGIG (reference sequence). The CDR3 has 15 residues. CDR3 nucleotide sequence: TGTGCCTGGAGTGGGCGGGGTGCCCCTAATCAGCCCCAGCATTTT. Its protein product is CAWSGRGAPNQPQHF.

This chain connects TRBV29-1 to TRBJ2-3; the match to TRBD2 covers 13 bases. From germline, CDR1 is SQVTM and CDR2 ANQGSEA. The CDR3 loop spans 16 amino acids. The V gene end was trimmed by 4 bases and the J gene end by 0 bases; junction bases not matched to a gene: 4. This chain's CDR3 is CSVGTSGGGSTDTQYF. CDR3 in DNA: TGCAGCGTTGGGACTAGCGGGGGAGGGAGCACAGATACGCAGTATTTT.

This clone was seen a single time. The chain carries TRBV4-1 and TRBJ2-1; D may be TRBD2 (6 bases). Trimming left V 2 bases short and J 8 bases short, with 19 bases between. Germline V gene lookup returns CDR1 MGHRA and CDR2 YSYEKL. The length of the CDR3 is 16 residues. CDR3 sequence reads: CASSQILTRPNDEQFF. In DNA form, the CDR3 reads TGCGCCAGCAGCCAAATACTGACTAGGCCGAACGATGAGCAGTTCTTC.

The chain combines TRBV27 with TRBJ2-3; D may be TRBD2 (5 bases). Looked up from germline, CDR1 is MNHEY and CDR2 is SMNVEV (reference sequence). V was pared by 7 bases and J by 1 base, with 12 bases between. The CDR3 runs 14 residues. The CDR3 spells CASKIRGGTDTQYF. The CDR3 nucleotides read TGTGCCAGCAAGATACGGGGAGGCACAGATACGCAGTATTTT.

The V and J genes are TRBV6-5 and TRBJ1-2; D is unclear. This CDR3 contains 11 residues. Germline V gene sequence: CDR1 MNHEY, CDR2 SVGAGI. V shed 10 bases and J shed 8 bases, with 14 bases lying between them. CDR3 DNA: TGTGCCACCCATGGCGGTTTAGGCTACACCTTC. Translation gives CATHGGLGYTF.